Here is one TCR beta chain with its context. As yet, its antigen is unknown. The table came from immunoSEQ multiplex PCR; TCRdb's copy has only in-frame clones and leaves some out. The data show roughly 57,000 clones, with 70% to 85% seen just once and about 6.1% held by the top ten. Lung cancer patients with chemo-refractory metastatic non-small-cell disease were given focal radiation plus CTLA-4 blockade with ipilimumab. This CDR3 has 17 residues. V dropped 2 bases and J dropped 6 bases, with 23 bases sitting between them. Germline V gene sequence: CDR1 KGHSH, CDR2 LQKENI. The entry originates in a study of radiotherapy plus CTLA-4 blockade in lung cancer. Study-wide points: Early blood T cell clone dynamics reportedly forecast response best, with interferon-beta. Peripheral blood showed expansion of tumor-derived TCR clones after radiotherapy and ipilimumab.

Sequencing used peripheral blood, obtained from a patient treated with radiotherapy plus ipilimumab. This rearrangement joins TRBV18 to TRBJ2-7, with D maybe TRBD2 (6 bases). The TCR comes from a human donor with non-small cell lung cancer whose response to radiotherapy plus ipilimumab could not be evaluated. The CDR3 sequence is CASSPWGLASVAREQYF. The CDR3 nucleotides read TGTGCCAGCTCACCATGGGGCCTGGCTAGCGTGGCTCGCGAGCAGTACTTC.